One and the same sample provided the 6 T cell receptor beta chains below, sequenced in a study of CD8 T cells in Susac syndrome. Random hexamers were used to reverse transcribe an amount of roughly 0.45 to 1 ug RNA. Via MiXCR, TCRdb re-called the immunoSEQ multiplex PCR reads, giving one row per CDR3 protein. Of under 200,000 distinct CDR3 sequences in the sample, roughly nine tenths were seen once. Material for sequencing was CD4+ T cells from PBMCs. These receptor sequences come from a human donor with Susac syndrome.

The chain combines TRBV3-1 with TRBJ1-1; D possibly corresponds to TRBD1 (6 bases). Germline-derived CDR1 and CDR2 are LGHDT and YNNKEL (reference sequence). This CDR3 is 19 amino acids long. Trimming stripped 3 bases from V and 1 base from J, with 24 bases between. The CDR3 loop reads CASSHLSFGGRNQNTEAFF. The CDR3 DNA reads TGTGCCAGCAGCCACCTATCCTTCGGGGGCAGAAATCAGAACACTGAAGCTTTCTTT.

CDR3 in DNA: TGTGCCAGCAGCCCCCGGTTCCCTAGCGGGGCCCAAGAGACCCAGTACTTC. It specifies CASSPRFPSGAQETQYF. This rearrangement joins TRBV9 to TRBJ2-5, with 9 bases lining up with TRBD2. This CDR3 comprises 17 residues. Trimming cost V 4 bases and J 1 base; bases outside gene matches: 11. Germline CDR1 is SGDLS and CDR2 is YYNGEE.

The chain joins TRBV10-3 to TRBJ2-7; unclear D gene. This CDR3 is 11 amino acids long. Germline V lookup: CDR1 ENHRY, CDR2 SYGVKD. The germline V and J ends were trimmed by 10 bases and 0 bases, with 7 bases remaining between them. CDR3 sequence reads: CATSRSYEQYF. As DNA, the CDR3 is TGTGCCACTTCCCGCTCCTACGAGCAGTACTTC.

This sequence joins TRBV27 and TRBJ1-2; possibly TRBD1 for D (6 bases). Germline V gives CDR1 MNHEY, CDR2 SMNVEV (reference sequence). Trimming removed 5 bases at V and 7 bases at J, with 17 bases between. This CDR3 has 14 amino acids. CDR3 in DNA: TGTGCCAGCAGTCTGCGTCTTAGAGGGGGTGGCTACACCTTC. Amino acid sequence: CASSLRLRGGGYTF.

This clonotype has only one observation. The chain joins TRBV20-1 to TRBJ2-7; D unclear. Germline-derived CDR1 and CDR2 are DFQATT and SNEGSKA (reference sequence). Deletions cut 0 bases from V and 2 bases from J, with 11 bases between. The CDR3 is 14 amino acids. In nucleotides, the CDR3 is TGCAGTGCTAGAGACATTCTGGGCACCTACGAGCAGTACTTC. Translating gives CSARDILGTYEQYF.

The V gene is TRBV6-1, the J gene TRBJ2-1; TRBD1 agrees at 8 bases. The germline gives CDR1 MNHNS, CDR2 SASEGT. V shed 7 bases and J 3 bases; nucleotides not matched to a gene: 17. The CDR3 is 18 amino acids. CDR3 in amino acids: CASNLGTGLPGIYNEQFF. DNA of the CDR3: TGTGCCAGCAATCTCGGGACAGGCCTTCCTGGAATCTACAATGAGCAGTTCTTC.